Shown below are 11 T cell receptor beta chains from a single sample sequenced in a study of a mutant IDH1 vaccine in newly diagnosed glioma. Time point given: week 5, during vaccination. A single vaccine dose contained 300 ug of mutant IDH1 20-mer peptide, and topical imiquimod was used with it. No antigens are known for them. The protocol was immunoSEQ multiplex PCR, while the TCRdb copy is restricted to in-frame clones and leaves out a portion. Of more than 55,000 clones in the sample, 70% to 85% were seen once. Specimen: PBMCs, collected from a glioma patient whose treatment included an IDH1 peptide vaccine. The receptor set was obtained from a woman aged 18-35 years with glioma. Some clones in this sample may be carry-over from other donors' samples.

This clone was counted a single time. The V call is TRBV2, the J call TRBJ2-1, with 7 bases lining up with TRBD2. This CDR3 has 15 residues. Germline trimming cut 5 bases from V and 0 bases from J; bases unmatched to any gene: 4. Germline V gives CDR1 SNHLY, CDR2 FYNNEI. The CDR3 DNA reads as TGTGCCAGCAGTAGCGGGGTTAGCTCCTACAATGAGCAGTTCTTC. Translation: CASSSGVSSYNEQFF.

The J gene is TRBJ2-7, the V gene TRBV4-3, with a possible D match to TRBD2 (5 bases). Trimming removed 2 bases from V and 2 bases from J, with 7 bases in between. CDR1 is LGHNA and CDR2 is YSLEER in the germline V gene. The CDR3 is 13 residues long. The CDR3 region has the DNA TGCGCCAGCAGCCAAACACTAGCCTACGAGCAGTACTTC. It encodes CASSQTLAYEQYF.

This clone was counted a single time. The chain joins TRBV5-4 to TRBJ2-2; 10 bases align to TRBD1. CDR1 is SGHNT, CDR2 YYREEE, per germline (reference sequence). The CDR3 has 20 residues. After removal of 2 bases from V and 0 bases from J, the junction contained 13 bases not matched to a gene. Here the CDR3 reads CASSFPEGDRGAANTGELFF. The CDR3 DNA follows: TGTGCCAGCAGCTTCCCCGAGGGGGACAGGGGAGCCGCGAACACCGGGGAGCTGTTTTTT.

The chain recombines TRBV7-9 with TRBJ2-6, with 10 positions matching TRBD1. This CDR3 region has 18 residues. CDR1 is SEHNR, CDR2 FQNEAQ, per germline (reference sequence). The V segment lost 4 bases and the J segment 2 bases; nucleotides outside the gene matches: 8. CDR3 nucleotide sequence: TGTGCCAGCAGCTCGCCCCCGGGACAGGGGCCTGGGGCCAACGTCCTGACTTTC. Protein product: CASSSPPGQGPGANVLTF. Together with reference TRBV7-9 and TRBJ2-6, the CDR3 gives the full variable domain: DTGVSQNPRHKITKRGQNVTFRCDPISEHNRLYWYRQTLGQGPEFLTYFQNEAQLEKSRLLSDRFSAERPKGSFSTLEIQRTEQGDSAMYLCASSSPPGQGPGANVLTFGAGSRLTVL.

The chain couples TRBV18 to TRBJ1-2, with 7 bases that match TRBD1. The trim removed 1 base at V and 6 bases at J, leaving 5 bases unmatched. In germline, CDR1 is KGHSH, CDR2 LQKENI. This CDR3 is built from 14 residues. The CDR3 protein is CASSPLTGFDGYTF. The DNA of the CDR3 is TGTGCCAGCTCACCACTGACAGGGTTCGATGGCTACACCTTC.

The J gene is TRBJ1-5, the V gene TRBV13; 7 bases agree with TRBD1. CDR1 is PRHDT, CDR2 FYEKMQ, per germline (reference sequence). With V trimmed by 2 bases and J by 4 bases, 5 bases remained unmatched. The CDR3 covers 15 residues. The CDR3 sequence: CASSLKGTANQPQHF. The CDR3 nucleotides are TGTGCCAGCAGCTTAAAGGGGACAGCGAATCAGCCCCAGCATTTT.

The chain recombines TRBV6-1 with TRBJ1-5; D is uncertain. There are 13 residues in the CDR3. With 7 bases removed from V and 5 bases from J, the gap between germline ends came to 12 bases. Germline CDR1 is MNHNS and CDR2 is SASEGT. CDR3 amino acids: CASKVARDQPQHF. CDR3 sequence (DNA): TGTGCCAGCAAAGTGGCTCGGGATCAGCCCCAGCATTTT.

This clone turned up a few times. The CDR3: CASSMTQAGEKLFF. The CDR3 DNA reads as TGTGCCAGCAGTATGACACAAGCGGGTGAAAAACTGTTTTTT. The rearrangement joins TRBV6-5 to TRBJ1-4; D is uncertain. The V end was cut by 5 bases, the J end by 7 bases, with 14 bases between. The CDR3 spans 14 residues. Germline values: CDR1 MNHEY, CDR2 SVGAGI.

This chain links TRBV5-1 with TRBJ1-4, with D maybe TRBD1 (5 bases). The CDR3 runs 15 residues. V was clipped by 0 bases and J by 8 bases, with 14 bases between them. Germline lookup yields CDR1 SGHRS and CDR2 YFSETQ. DNA of the CDR3: TGCGCCAGCAGCTTGGGAGGGGAGAGGCAGGAAAAACTGTTTTTT. It codes for CASSLGGERQEKLFF.

The chain couples TRBV6-5 to TRBJ1-1; no clear D. The V end lost 8 bases, the J end lost 3 bases, and 10 bases lay between the germline ends. CDR1 and CDR2 from the germline V gene are MNHEY and SVGAGI. The CDR3 is 12 residues long. The CDR3 sequence: CASGRGDTEAFF. The CDR3 DNA follows: TGTGCCAGCGGGAGAGGAGACACTGAAGCTTTCTTT.

This sequence joins TRBV2 and TRBJ2-5; D not certain. Germline values: CDR1 SNHLY, CDR2 FYNNEI. Trimming took off 4 bases at V and 5 bases at J, with 5 bases between the two ends. This CDR3 is 11 amino acids long. The CDR3 DNA reads TGTGCCAGCAGTGTGAGGGAGACCCAGTACTTC. Its translation is CASSVRETQYF.